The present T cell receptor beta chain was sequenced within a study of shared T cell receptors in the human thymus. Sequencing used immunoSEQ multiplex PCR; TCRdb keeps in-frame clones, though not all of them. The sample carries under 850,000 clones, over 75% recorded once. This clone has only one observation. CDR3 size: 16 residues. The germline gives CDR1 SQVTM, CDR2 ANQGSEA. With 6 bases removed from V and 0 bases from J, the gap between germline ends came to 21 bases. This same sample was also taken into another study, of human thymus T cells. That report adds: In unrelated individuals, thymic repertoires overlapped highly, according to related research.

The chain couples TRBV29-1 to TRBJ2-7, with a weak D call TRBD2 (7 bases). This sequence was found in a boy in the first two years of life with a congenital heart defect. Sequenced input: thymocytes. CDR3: CSVGGVWDKSSYEQYF. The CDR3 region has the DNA TGCAGCGTGGGAGGGGTCTGGGACAAGAGCTCCTACGAGCAGTACTTC.